A selection of T cell receptor beta chains follows, all from one sample in a study of T cell repertoires in cytomegalovirus infection. Which antigens these TCRs recognize remains unknown. TCRdb reanalysed the reads using MiXCR and keeps one entry per CDR3 protein. The repertoire holds 250,000 to 300,000 distinct CDR3 sequences, with roughly a fifth as singletons. Sequencing was performed on cultured PBMCs, taken from culture after CMV antigen stimulation. The receptors were gathered from a human donor in good health (CMV status not recorded). Some clones in this sample may be carry-over from other donors' samples. Each CDR3 is given with its conserved first and last residue. Fields, in order: D gene, V gene, J gene, clone size, CDR3 DNA, CDR3 protein. D genes are given only for firm matches. Where a row states a size, it is once, few, many or the class of an expanded clone; other rows omit it.

>NA|TRBV10-3|TRBJ2-3|few
TGTGCCATCCAATCCGGGAGCGCAGATACGCAGTATTTT
CAIQSGSADTQYF
>NA|TRBV5-1|TRBJ2-2|many
TGCGCCAGCTCTTCGACGGTGCCCGGGGAGCTGTTTTTT
CASSSTVPGELFF
>TRBD2|TRBV5-1|TRBJ2-3|NA
TGCGCCAGCAGCTTGAATCCGAGCGGGAGGAGAGATACGCAGTATTTT
CASSLNPSGRRDTQYF
>NA|TRBV19|TRBJ1-3|many
TGTGCCAGTAACCCGGGCAGCCTTGGAAACACCATATATTTT
CASNPGSLGNTIYF
>NA|TRBV10-2|TRBJ2-3|many
TGCGCCAGCAGTGACACAGATACGCAGTATTTT
CASSDTDTQYF
>NA|TRBV19|TRBJ2-1|few
TGTGCCAGTAGCGTCATTAGCGCGAATGAGCAGTTCTTC
CASSVISANEQFF
>TRBD1|TRBV7-8|TRBJ1-1|many
TGTGCCAGCAGCTTAGCTTTCCGGGCGACAGGGGCCCTAGGTGGTACTGAAGCTTTCTTT
CASSLAFRATGALGGTEAFF
>TRBD2|TRBV7-2|TRBJ2-3|medium-sized
TGTGCCAGCAGACCAGATATAGCGGGAGCCAGCACAGATACGCAGTATTTT
CASRPDIAGASTDTQYF
>NA|TRBV12-3/TRBV12-4|TRBJ1-5|few
TGTGCCAGCAGTTACGGGAAGAGTCAGCCCCAGCATTTT
CASSYGKSQPQHF
>TRBD2|TRBV10-3|TRBJ2-5|few
TGTGCCATCAGCAATTACGGGACTAGCGCCCAAGAGACCCAGTACTTC
CAISNYGTSAQETQYF
>NA|TRBV15|TRBJ2-3|NA
TGTGCCACCAGCAGAGTATTTACTGCCCCAGATACGCAGTATTTT
CATSRVFTAPDTQYF
>NA|TRBV7-9|TRBJ1-5|NA
TGTGCCAGCAGCCTTGGGGGGGGGACCCAGCCCCAGCATTTT
CASSLGGGTQPQHF
>TRBD2|TRBV5-6|TRBJ2-2|NA
TGTGCCAGCAGCTTGGGGCCAGCGGGAGTTGCCGGGGAGCTGTTTTTT
CASSLGPAGVAGELFF
>NA|TRBV12-3/TRBV12-4|TRBJ2-4|few
TGTGCCAGCAAGTGGGGAAACATTCAGTACTTC
CASKWGNIQYF
>NA|TRBV9|TRBJ2-1|NA
TGTGCCAGCAGCTCAGCGCTCTCCTACAATGAGCAGTTCTTC
CASSSALSYNEQFF
>TRBD2|TRBV7-9|TRBJ2-5|few
TGTGCCAGCAGCTTTGCGACTAGCGGGATTGAGACCCAGTACTTC
CASSFATSGIETQYF
>TRBD2|TRBV5-6|TRBJ2-1|many
TGTGCCAGCAGAGTCCCGAGCGGGAGATCCTACAATGAGCAGTTCTTC
CASRVPSGRSYNEQFF
>TRBD2|TRBV7-2|TRBJ2-5|few
TGTGCCAGCAGCTACCGGGAGACGGGAGGGGAGACCCAGTACTTC
CASSYRETGGETQYF
>TRBD1|TRBV7-2|TRBJ1-1|NA
TGTGCCAGCAGCTTATGGGAACAGGGGGAAGCTTTCTTT
CASSLWEQGEAFF
>TRBD1|TRBV7-2|TRBJ2-1|many
TGTGCCAGCTCCGGACAGGGCAGGAATGAGCAGTTCTTC
CASSGQGRNEQFF
>NA|TRBV7-2|TRBJ2-7|many
TGTGCCAGCAGTATGGGGTACAGCGAGCAGTACTTC
CASSMGYSEQYF
>NA|TRBV27|TRBJ2-7|NA
TGTGCCAGCAGTTCTGGAGGGGCAGTCTACGAGCAGTACTTC
CASSSGGAVYEQYF